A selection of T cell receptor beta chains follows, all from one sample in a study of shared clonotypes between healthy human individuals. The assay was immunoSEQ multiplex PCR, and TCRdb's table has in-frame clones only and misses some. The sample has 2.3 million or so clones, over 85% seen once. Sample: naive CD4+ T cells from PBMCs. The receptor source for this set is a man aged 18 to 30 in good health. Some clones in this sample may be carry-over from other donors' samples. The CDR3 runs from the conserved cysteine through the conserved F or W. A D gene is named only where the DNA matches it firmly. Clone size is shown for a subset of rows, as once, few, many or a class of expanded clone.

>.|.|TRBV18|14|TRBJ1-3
CASSQQGTGNTIYF
TGTGCCAGCTCGCAACAGGGAACTGGAAACACCATATATTTT
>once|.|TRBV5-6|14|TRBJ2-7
CASSLADETYEQYF
TGTGCCAGCAGCTTGGCAGACGAGACCTACGAGCAGTACTTC
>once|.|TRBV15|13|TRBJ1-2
CATSRLKGDGYTF
TGTGCCACCAGCAGGCTGAAGGGGGATGGCTACACCTTC
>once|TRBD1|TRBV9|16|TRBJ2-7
CASSVAGTGLPYEQYF
TGTGCCAGCAGCGTAGCAGGGACAGGCCTCCCCTACGAGCAGTACTTC
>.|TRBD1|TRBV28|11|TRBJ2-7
CASRYRGLVYF
TGTGCCAGCAGATACAGGGGTTTGGTGTACTTC
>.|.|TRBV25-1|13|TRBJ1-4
CASSEGANEKLFF
TGTGCCAGCAGTGAGGGGGCGAATGAAAAACTGTTTTTT
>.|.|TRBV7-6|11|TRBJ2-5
CASSRQETQYF
TGTGCCAGCAGCCGACAAGAGACCCAGTACTTC
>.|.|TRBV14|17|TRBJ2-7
CATCWSHSAHSRDEQYF
TGTGCCACCTGCTGGTCCCATTCGGCCCACAGCCGGGACGAGCAGTACTTC
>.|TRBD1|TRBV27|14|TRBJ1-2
CASSFTGGFDGYTF
TGTGCCAGCAGTTTCACAGGGGGTTTCGATGGCTACACCTTC
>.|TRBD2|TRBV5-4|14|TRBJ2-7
CASSRSGIPYEQYF
TGTGCCAGCAGCCGGAGCGGGATTCCCTACGAGCAGTACTTC
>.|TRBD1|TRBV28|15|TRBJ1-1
CASSPSGRGSTEAFF
TGTGCCAGCAGTCCCTCGGGCAGGGGGTCGACTGAAGCTTTCTTT
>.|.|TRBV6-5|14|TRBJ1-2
CASSFLQTEYGYTF
TGTGCCAGCAGTTTCCTACAGACAGAGTATGGCTACACCTTC
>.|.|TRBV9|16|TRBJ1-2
CASSVAGAGSGYGYTF
TGTGCCAGCAGCGTAGCTGGAGCAGGGAGTGGCTATGGCTACACCTTC
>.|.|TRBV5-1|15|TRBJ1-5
CASSPFWGGNQPQHF
TGCGCCAGCAGCCCCTTTTGGGGAGGCAATCAGCCCCAGCATTTT
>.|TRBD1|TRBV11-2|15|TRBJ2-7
CASSLLGQGAAEQYF
TGTGCCAGCAGCCTACTGGGACAGGGAGCCGCCGAGCAGTACTTC
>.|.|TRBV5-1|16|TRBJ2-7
CASIFPDYRRTYEQYF
TGCGCCAGCATCTTTCCAGATTACAGGAGGACCTACGAGCAGTACTTC
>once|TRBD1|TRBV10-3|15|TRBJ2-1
CAISEGQAARQKQFF
TGTGCCATCAGTGAAGGACAGGCGGCACGACAAAAGCAGTTCTTC
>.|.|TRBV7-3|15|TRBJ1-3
CASSSGRGTGNTIYF
TGTGCCAGCAGCTCCGGTCGAGGGACCGGAAACACCATATATTTT
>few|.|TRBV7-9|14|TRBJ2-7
CASSSQGVPHEQYF
TGTGCCAGCAGCTCACAGGGTGTCCCCCACGAGCAGTACTTC
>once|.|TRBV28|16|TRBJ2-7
CASSFSMQDFSYEQYF
TGTGCCAGCAGTTTCAGTATGCAGGACTTCTCCTACGAGCAGTACTTC
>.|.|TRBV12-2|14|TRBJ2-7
CASRLNLAPYEQYF
TGTGCAAGTCGGCTTAACCTAGCCCCCTACGAGCAGTACTTC
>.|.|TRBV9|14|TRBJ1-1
CASNRGQLNTEAFF
TGTGCCAGCAACCGGGGCCAACTGAACACTGAAGCTTTCTTT
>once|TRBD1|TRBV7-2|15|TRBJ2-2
CASSFITGVTGELFF
TGTGCCAGCAGCTTTATTACAGGGGTCACCGGGGAGCTGTTTTTT
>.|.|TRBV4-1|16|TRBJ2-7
CASSHPLSGTTREQYF
TGCGCCAGCAGCCACCCATTAAGCGGTACTACGAGGGAGCAGTACTTC
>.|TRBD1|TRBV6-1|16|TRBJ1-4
CASSERQGFTNEKLFF
TGTGCCAGCAGTGAACGACAGGGGTTCACTAATGAAAAACTGTTTTTT
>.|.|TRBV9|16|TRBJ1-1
CASSVGRKGGHTEAFF
TGTGCCAGCAGCGTAGGACGGAAGGGGGGCCACACTGAAGCTTTCTTT
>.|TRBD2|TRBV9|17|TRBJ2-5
CASSVSPTSAGQETQYF
TGTGCCAGCAGCGTCAGTCCGACTAGCGCGGGCCAAGAGACCCAGTACTTC
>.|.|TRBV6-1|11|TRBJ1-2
CASSAVTGYTF
TGTGCCAGCAGTGCGGTAACAGGCTACACCTTC
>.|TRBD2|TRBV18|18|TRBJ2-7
CASSPTPGTSGLWDEQYF
TGTGCCAGCTCACCGACTCCCGGGACTAGCGGGTTGTGGGACGAGCAGTACTTC
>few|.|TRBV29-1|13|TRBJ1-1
CSVVAPKGAEAFF
TGCAGCGTTGTCGCCCCAAAGGGCGCTGAAGCTTTCTTT
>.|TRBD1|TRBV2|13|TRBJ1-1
CARTRQGGGEAFF
TGTGCCAGAACCCGACAGGGGGGAGGGGAAGCTTTCTTT
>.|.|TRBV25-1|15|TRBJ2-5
CASSELVVVPETQYF
TGTGCCAGCAGTGAATTAGTCGTAGTCCCGGAGACCCAGTACTTC
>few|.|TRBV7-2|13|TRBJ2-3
CASSLAGADTQYF
TGTGCCAGCAGCTTAGCGGGAGCAGATACGCAGTATTTT
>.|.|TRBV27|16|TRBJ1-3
CASSPGTGSPGNTIYF
TGTGCCAGCAGTCCCGGTACGGGGAGCCCTGGAAACACCATATATTTT
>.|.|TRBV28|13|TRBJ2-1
CASSLRGGLTFFF
TGTGCCAGCAGTTTAAGGGGGGGGTTAACTTTTTTCTTC
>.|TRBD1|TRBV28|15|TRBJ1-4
CATIPGQGLNEKLFF
TGTGCCACCATCCCGGGACAGGGTCTTAATGAAAAACTGTTTTTT
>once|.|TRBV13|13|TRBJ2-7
CASSLVGAYEQYF
TGTGCCAGCAGCTTAGTTGGGGCGTACGAGCAGTACTTC
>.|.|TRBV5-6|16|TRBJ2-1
CASSLDLRSSYNEQFF
TGTGCCAGCAGCTTGGACCTCCGGAGCTCCTACAATGAGCAGTTCTTC
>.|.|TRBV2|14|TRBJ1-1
CASSDVDGGTEAFF
TGTGCCAGCAGTGACGTCGATGGGGGCACTGAAGCTTTCTTT
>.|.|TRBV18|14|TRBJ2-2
CASSPTANTGELFF
TGTGCCAGCTCACCGACAGCAAACACCGGGGAGCTGTTTTTT
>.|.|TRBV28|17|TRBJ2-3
CASDVVGPPHSTDTQYF
TGTGCCAGCGACGTTGTTGGGCCTCCGCATAGCACAGATACGCAGTATTTT
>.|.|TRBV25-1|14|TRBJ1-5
CASRGGDGNQPQHF
TGTGCCAGCAGGGGGGGGGATGGCAATCAGCCCCAGCATTTT
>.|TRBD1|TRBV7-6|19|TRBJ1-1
CASSPRKRRTGSMNTEAFF
TGTGCCAGCAGCCCCCGAAAAAGGAGGACAGGGTCCATGAACACTGAAGCTTTCTTT
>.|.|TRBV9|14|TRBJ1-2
CASSAARPYYGYTF
TGTGCCAGCAGCGCCGCGAGGCCTTACTATGGCTACACCTTC
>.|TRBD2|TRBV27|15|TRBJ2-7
CASSSRLAGTHEQYF
TGTGCCAGCAGTTCCCGACTAGCGGGAACCCACGAGCAGTACTTC
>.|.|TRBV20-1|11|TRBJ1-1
CSARGMGKAFF
TGCAGTGCTAGAGGGATGGGAAAAGCTTTCTTT
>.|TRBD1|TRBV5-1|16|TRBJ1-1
CASRLERDRPLKEAFF
TGCGCCAGCAGATTGGAACGGGACAGGCCGCTGAAAGAAGCTTTCTTT
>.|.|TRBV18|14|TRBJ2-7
CASSPPTGYLEQYF
TGTGCCAGCTCACCACCTACAGGGTATCTCGAGCAGTACTTC
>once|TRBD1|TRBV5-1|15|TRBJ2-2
CASQKGAQYTGELFF
TGCGCCAGTCAGAAGGGGGCGCAGTACACCGGGGAGCTGTTTTTT
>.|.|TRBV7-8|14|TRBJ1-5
CASSFTGSNQPQHF
TGTGCCAGCAGCTTTACAGGTAGCAATCAGCCCCAGCATTTT
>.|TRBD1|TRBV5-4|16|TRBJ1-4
CASSFQSGGTNEKLFF
TGTGCCAGCAGCTTTCAATCAGGGGGCACTAATGAAAAACTGTTTTTT
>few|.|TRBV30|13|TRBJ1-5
CAWSSGASQPQHF
TGTGCCTGGAGCTCAGGGGCCAGTCAGCCCCAGCATTTT
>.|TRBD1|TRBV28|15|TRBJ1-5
CASSAPGQGAQPQHF
TGTGCCAGCAGTGCCCCGGGACAGGGGGCCCAGCCCCAGCATTTT
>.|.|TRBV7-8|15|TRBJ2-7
CASSPRRDATYEQYF
TGTGCCAGCAGCCCTCGCCGAGACGCTACCTACGAGCAGTACTTC
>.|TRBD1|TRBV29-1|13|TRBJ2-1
CSATGTGELWQFF
TGCAGCGCTACCGGGACAGGGGAGCTGTGGCAGTTCTTC